These 22 T cell receptor beta chains were all obtained from the same sample, sequenced in a study of response to subunit inactivated influenza vaccine. Via MiXCR, TCRdb re-called the RT-PCR reads, giving one row per CDR3 protein. Among hundreds of thousands of distinct CDR3 sequences listed, over 10% were seen once. Sequenced material: PBMCs from blood, taken roughly 45 days after vaccination. The origin of the receptors is a man aged 50-60 years who received an inactivated influenza vaccine.

This clonotype occurred a few times. The genes are TRBV30 and TRBJ2-3; TRBD2 agrees at 8 bases. The germline V gene has CDR1 GTSNPN and CDR2 SVGIG (reference sequence). The V and J ends lost 0 bases and 1 base, in that order; junction bases with no gene match: 6. CDR3 length equals 16 residues. The CDR3 DNA reads as TGTGCCTGGAGTGTACGCGCTAGCGGGCGCACAGATACGCAGTATTTT. It is translated as CAWSVRASGRTDTQYF. Using reference TRBV30 and TRBJ2-3 for the parts outside the CDR3, the full variable domain is SQTIHQWPATLVQPVGSPLSLECTVEGTSNPNLYWYRQAAGRGLQLLFYSVGIGQISSEVPQNLSASRPQDRQFILSSKKLLLSDSGFYLCAWSVRASGRTDTQYFGPGTRLTVL.

This clonotype was detected ten times or more. The chain carries TRBV7-2 and TRBJ2-7; 11 bases map to TRBD2. The CDR3 covers 16 residues. V lost 5 bases, J lost 6 bases, and 12 bases stayed unmatched. CDR1 and CDR2 from the germline V gene are SGHTA and FQGNSA. The CDR3 sequence is CASSASRVLAGGEQYF. The CDR3 nucleotides read TGTGCCAGCAGCGCAAGTAGGGTGCTAGCGGGAGGCGAGCAGTACTTC.

In this sample, this clonotype turned up a few times. A read error may account for a junction end that differs from germline. V is TRBV20-1 and J is TRBJ2-7, with 8 bases lining up with TRBD2. The CDR3 loop spans 15 amino acids. Germline CDR1 and CDR2: DFQATT and SNEGSKA (reference sequence). CDR3 nucleotides: TGCAGCGCTAATCGACTAGCGTTCTCCTCCTACGAGCAGTACTTC. Protein product: CSANRLAFSSYEQYF.

This clonotype was counted between two and nine times. The rearrangement joins TRBV4-3 to TRBJ1-2; D not certain. Germline V lookup: CDR1 LGHNA, CDR2 YSLEER. The CDR3 is 14 amino acids. V shed 0 bases and J shed 8 bases, with 13 bases lying between them. The CDR3 loop reads CASSQDYLRGGYTF. In nucleotides, the CDR3 is TGCGCCAGCAGCCAAGATTATCTTAGAGGGGGCTACACCTTC.

This clonotype was observed many times. This chain joins TRBV20-1 and TRBJ2-5, with 10 bases identical to TRBD1. CDR1 and CDR2 (germline): DFQATT, SNEGSKA (reference sequence). The CDR3 consists of 15 residues. The ends lost 6 bases at V and 5 bases at J; junction bases unmatched: 12. CDR3 bases: TGCAGTGCGCAAATACCGGGACAGGGGTCCGAGACCCAGTACTTC. This gives the protein CSAQIPGQGSETQYF.

This clonotype occurred a few times. The chain has TRBV15 and TRBJ1-2; the D is unclear. V was shortened by 0 bases and J by 5 bases, with 13 bases between the two germline ends. Germline V gene data show CDR1 as LNHNV and CDR2 as YYDKDF (reference sequence). The CDR3 runs 15 residues. The CDR3 region is CATSRDVAGKYGYTF. In DNA form, the CDR3 reads TGTGCCACCAGCAGAGATGTCGCAGGAAAGTATGGCTACACCTTC. Looking up the rest from reference TRBV15 and TRBJ1-2 gives the full variable domain: DAMVIQNPRYQVTQFGKPVTLSCSQTLNHNVMYWYQQKSSQAPKLLFHYYDKDFNNEADTPDNFQSRRPNTSFCFLDIRSPGLGDTAMYLCATSRDVAGKYGYTFGSGTRLTVV.

The V gene is TRBV11-2, the J gene TRBJ2-3, with 8 bases lining up with TRBD2. V lost 5 bases, J lost 6 bases, and 16 bases stayed unmatched. This CDR3 comprises 17 residues. Germline V gene lookup returns CDR1 SGHAT and CDR2 FQNNGV. The CDR3 DNA is TGTGCCAGCAGCCCCAGGAGGCGGACTAGCTTAAGGGATACGCAGTATTTT. Its translation is CASSPRRRTSLRDTQYF.

This clonotype was picked up a small number of times. The chain links TRBV6-6 to TRBJ2-3; D call uncertain. V lost 6 bases and J 6 bases, leaving 10 bases between the germline ends. This CDR3 has 12 residues. Germline V gene lookup returns CDR1 MNHNY and CDR2 SVGAGI (reference sequence). The CDR3 loop is CASSNLADTQYF. In DNA, the CDR3 is TGTGCCAGCAGCAACTTGGCGGATACGCAGTATTTT.

This clonotype occurred a few times. The DNA for the CDR3 is TGTGCCATCAGTGAGCTTTTCGGAGCGGAGCGGGACACAGATACGCAGTATTTT. This encodes CAISELFGAERDTDTQYF. This chain links TRBV10-3 with TRBJ2-3; 7 nucleotides agree with TRBD2. The CDR3 length is 18 residues. With 2 bases clipped from V and 2 bases from J, the junction kept 13 bases outside the gene matches. The V gene's germline CDR1 is ENHRY and CDR2 SYGVKD.

The chain is built from TRBV3-1 and TRBJ2-7; D is possibly TRBD1 (6 bases). The V end was cut by 4 bases, the J end by 4 bases, with 11 bases between. The length of the CDR3 is 13 residues. Germline V CDR1 and CDR2: LGHDT, YNNKEL (reference sequence). The CDR3 sequence: CASSRVQGYEQYF. The CDR3, as DNA: TGTGCCAGCAGCCGCGTACAGGGTTACGAGCAGTACTTC.

Ten or more counts support this clonotype. The gene calls are TRBV7-2 and TRBJ2-1; tentatively, D is TRBD1 (6 bases). V lost 2 bases and J 9 bases, leaving 11 bases between the germline ends. The CDR3 spans 13 residues. Germline CDR1 reads SGHTA; CDR2 reads FQGNSA. Here the CDR3 DNA reads TGTGCCAGCAGCTTAACAGGGCCCGGTGAGCAGTTCTTC. This translates into CASSLTGPGEQFF.

This clonotype was seen a handful of times. The chain joins TRBV20-1 to TRBJ1-1; possible D gene TRBD1, 5 bases. Per germline, CDR1 DFQATT and CDR2 SNEGSKA (reference sequence). The CDR3 runs 13 residues. The V gene lost 6 bases and the J gene lost 10 bases, with 21 bases spanning the gap. The CDR3 nucleotides are TGCAGTGCCAGGGACTCTATGAACAAAGGAGCTTTCTTT. Encoded protein: CSARDSMNKGAFF.

The chain has TRBV18 and TRBJ2-1, with D unclear. Germline V gives CDR1 KGHSH, CDR2 LQKENI. The CDR3 is made up of 14 amino acids. Deletions cut 3 bases from V and 7 bases from J, with 13 bases between. The CDR3 is CASSPSSRENEQFF. The CDR3 DNA is TGTGCCAGCTCACCTTCATCAAGGGAAAATGAGCAGTTCTTC.

This clonotype was seen a handful of times. This rearrangement joins TRBV29-1 to TRBJ2-2, with D perhaps TRBD1 (5 bases). V was trimmed by 5 bases and J by 0 bases, leaving 10 bases between them. Germline lookup yields CDR1 SQVTM and CDR2 ANQGSEA. The CDR3 is 14 residues long. CDR3 nucleotides: TGCAGCGTTTCAGGGTTCGCGAACACCGGGGAGCTGTTTTTT. This encodes CSVSGFANTGELFF.

This clonotype has just a few counts. This chain links TRBV24-1 with TRBJ1-5; perhaps TRBD1 as D (5 bases). CDR1 and CDR2 from the germline V gene are KGHDR and SFDVKD. Trimming pared 7 bases from V and 6 bases from J, leaving 12 bases between. CDR3 length equals 13 residues. DNA for the CDR3: TGTGCCACCAGGGGGGACGGAGCTCAGCCCCAGCATTTT. This gives the protein CATRGDGAQPQHF.

This clonotype was counted many times. The chain carries TRBV6-5 and TRBJ2-1; 8 nucleotides match TRBD1. Germline V CDR1 and CDR2: MNHEY, SVGAGI. J gave up 7 bases and V 2 bases, and 7 bases lay outside the gene matches. The CDR3 consists of 15 residues. DNA of the CDR3: TGTGCCAGCAGTTACGTCCAGGGGGCTCGGAATGAGCAGTTCTTC. Its protein product is CASSYVQGARNEQFF.

This clonotype was counted a few times. The chain recombines TRBV5-1 with TRBJ1-6, with D tentatively TRBD1 (6 bases). The germline V gene encodes CDR1 SGHRS and CDR2 YFSETQ. CDR3 size: 17 residues. V was pared by 0 bases and J by 8 bases, with 18 bases between. The CDR3, as DNA: TGCGCCAGCAGCTTGGGCCTTGGAGGGGGTGGTGATTCACCCCTCCACTTT. The encoded protein is CASSLGLGGGGDSPLHF.

This clonotype appeared many times. The rearrangement links TRBV20-1 to TRBJ1-1, with D hard to call. Between the trimmed V and J ends, which lost 2 bases and 1 base, there was a span of 8 bases. Germline V gene sequence: CDR1 DFQATT, CDR2 SNEGSKA (reference sequence). The CDR3 is made up of 13 amino acids. The CDR3 sequence is CSARRSANTEAFF. The CDR3 bases are TGCAGTGCTAGAAGGTCAGCGAACACTGAAGCTTTCTTT.

On this clonotype itself: A single base separates this from a much larger clone, so it may be a read error. This sequence joins TRBV3-1 and TRBJ2-3, with TRBD1 matching 8 bases. CDR1 and CDR2 (germline): LGHDT, YNNKEL (reference sequence). The CDR3 is made up of 16 amino acids. J lost 1 base, V lost 1 base, and 4 bases had no gene match. This chain's CDR3 is CASSQAWGQGTDTQYF. In nucleotides, the CDR3 is TGTGCCAGCAGCCAAGCTTGGGGACAGGGCACAGATACGCAGTATTTT.

This clonotype was seen only a few times. The CDR3 DNA sequence: TGTGCCATCAGTGAGCGTGCGGGAAGGACTAGCGGGGAGGTTTGGGCCAAAAACATTCAGTACTTC. This gives the protein CAISERAGRTSGEVWAKNIQYF. The V call is TRBV10-3, the J call TRBJ2-4; 12 positions agree with TRBD2. Germline-derived CDR1 and CDR2 are ENHRY and SYGVKD. V was pared by 2 bases and J by 1 base, with 18 bases of the junction left unmatched. The CDR3 has 22 amino acids.

This clonotype was seen more than once but under ten times. The chain joins TRBV20-1 to TRBJ1-5; D is unclear. In germline, CDR1 is DFQATT, CDR2 SNEGSKA (reference sequence). Trimming left V 6 bases short and J 4 bases short, with 16 bases between. There are 14 residues in the CDR3. Here the CDR3 reads CSAPGGRRNQPQHF. The CDR3 region has the DNA TGCAGTGCGCCAGGTGGACGGAGGAATCAGCCCCAGCATTTT.

This clonotype was detected many times. V is TRBV11-2 and J is TRBJ2-1, with TRBD2 as a possible D gene (6 bases). Trimming cost V 0 bases and J 3 bases, with 15 bases left between them. Germline CDR1 and CDR2: SGHAT and FQNNGV. The CDR3 has 17 amino acids. CDR3 sequence (DNA): TGTGCCAGCAGCTTAGAGGTAGCGGAGGCCTACTACAATGAGCAGTTCTTC. This encodes CASSLEVAEAYYNEQFF.